The rows below give T cell receptor beta chains drawn from one sample of a study of response to subunit inactivated influenza vaccine. MiXCR, run by TCRdb on the RT-PCR reads, gives a single entry per CDR3 protein. The sample has roughly 550,000 distinct CDR3 sequences, under 30% seen once; the top ten hold 2.8%. These data also formed part of another study, on T cells expressing NK-cell markers.

This sample comprised CD4+ T cells sorted from PBMCs, obtained 12 days after vaccination. The receptors originated from a man aged 45 to 65 who received an inactivated influenza vaccine. CDR3s include the opening cysteine and the closing phenylalanine or tryptophan. The D gene is left open where the match is weak. A row's size may be missing; if present it is once, few, many or a size class.

CDR3nt,CDR3aa,v_gene,d_gene,abundance,j_gene
TGTGCCAGCAGAATGGAAGATACGCAGTATTTT,CASRMEDTQYF,TRBV6-1,-,-,TRBJ2-3
TGTGCCAGTAGTTTAAGAACGGGACAGCGAAGCTCCTACGAGCAGTACTTC,CASSLRTGQRSSYEQYF,TRBV19,TRBD1,-,TRBJ2-7
TGTGCCATCCGGGACAGGGTTAGCACTGAAGCTTTCTTT,CAIRDRVSTEAFF,TRBV10-3,TRBD1,-,TRBJ1-1
TGTGCCATCAGTACGACTAGCGGGATTAACACCGGGGAGCTGTTTTTT,CAISTTSGINTGELFF,TRBV10-3,TRBD2,few,TRBJ2-2
TGTGCCAGCAGTCAAGGGGCAGGGACGCGCTACACCTTC,CASSQGAGTRYTF,TRBV12-3/TRBV12-4,-,-,TRBJ1-2
TGCGCCAGCAGCTTACTAACAGGGGAAAGGAGGTACGAGCAGTACTTC,CASSLLTGERRYEQYF,TRBV5-1,TRBD1,many,TRBJ2-7
TGTGCCACCAGTGAGGGGACAGCGGCCTATGGCTACACCTTC,CATSEGTAAYGYTF,TRBV24-1,TRBD1,few,TRBJ1-2
TGTGCCAGCAGTGACTTCACAGATACGCAGTATTTT,CASSDFTDTQYF,TRBV6-2/TRBV6-3,-,-,TRBJ2-3
TGTGCCAGCAGTTACGCGGTCGGGACAGGGGACGAAAAACTGTTTTTT,CASSYAVGTGDEKLFF,TRBV6-2/TRBV6-3,TRBD1,-,TRBJ1-4
TGCGCCAGCAGCTCTACAGGGTCCCAAGAGACCCAGTACTTC,CASSSTGSQETQYF,TRBV5-1,-,few,TRBJ2-5
TGTGCCATCAGTGAGGGTCCCGATAATTCACCCCTCCACTTT,CAISEGPDNSPLHF,TRBV10-3,-,-,TRBJ1-6
TGTGCCAGTAGGACTAGCGGGACGAACACCGGGGAGCTGTTTTTT,CASRTSGTNTGELFF,TRBV10-3,TRBD2,-,TRBJ2-2
TGTGCCAGCGGGGCGGGGACAGGGGCTCGGACTGAAGCTTTCTTT,CASGAGTGARTEAFF,TRBV27,TRBD1,few,TRBJ1-1
TGTGCCAGCAGCAAGCGAAAGGGGGGCACAGATACGCAGTATTTT,CASSKRKGGTDTQYF,TRBV6-1,-,few,TRBJ2-3
TGTGCCAGCAGCCTAGGGTATGAAGCTTTCTTT,CASSLGYEAFF,TRBV3-1,-,few,TRBJ1-1
TGTGCCAGCAGTTACGCCGGAGAGACTGAAGCTTTCTTT,CASSYAGETEAFF,TRBV6-6,-,-,TRBJ1-1
TGTGCCAGCAGCTTAGATCAGGGGGGGCGAGAGACCCAGTACTTC,CASSLDQGGRETQYF,TRBV11-2,-,-,TRBJ2-5
TGTGCCAGCAGCGAGACAGGGGCCCGCAATCAGCCCCAGCATTTT,CASSETGARNQPQHF,TRBV12-3/TRBV12-4,TRBD1,-,TRBJ1-5
TGCAGCGTTGATCGTGTCGACGGCTACACCTTC,CSVDRVDGYTF,TRBV29-1,-,-,TRBJ1-2
TGTGCCAGCAGTTACTCGACACAGATAGCCAAAAACATTCAGTACTTC,CASSYSTQIAKNIQYF,TRBV6-5,-,-,TRBJ2-4
TGTGCCAGCAGCTTAGGCAACCAGGGGCTGACCGGGGAGCTGTTTTTT,CASSLGNQGLTGELFF,TRBV7-2,-,-,TRBJ2-2
TGTGCCAGCAGCTTAACTGCACAGGGCGTAGAGACCCAGTACTTC,CASSLTAQGVETQYF,TRBV7-8,-,many,TRBJ2-5
TGTGCCACCAGCAGATTGGAGGTAAGGACTGAAGCTTTCTTT,CATSRLEVRTEAFF,TRBV15,-,-,TRBJ1-1
TGCAGTGCCCCCTCTATCGGGGCGTACAATGAGCAGTTCTTC,CSAPSIGAYNEQFF,TRBV20-1,-,-,TRBJ2-1
TGTGCCAGCAGTTTAAGATCAGGGGGGGCCTACGAGCAGTACTTC,CASSLRSGGAYEQYF,TRBV28,-,many,TRBJ2-7
TGTGCCAGCAGTTCGGGACAGGGACGTTGGGAGACCCAGTACTTC,CASSSGQGRWETQYF,TRBV6-2/TRBV6-3,TRBD1,few,TRBJ2-5
TGTGCCAGCAGTCCAATCCCAGGGGGATCATATGACACTGAAGCTTTCTTT,CASSPIPGGSYDTEAFF,TRBV27,TRBD1,-,TRBJ1-1
TGTGCCAGCAGCTTAGGGTCCTATCAGTGGGAGACCCAGTACTTC,CASSLGSYQWETQYF,TRBV7-9,-,few,TRBJ2-5
TGTGCCAGCAGCATCCAAATCTGTAGCGGAGAATTCACCGGGGAGCTGTTTTTT,CASSIQICSGEFTGELFF,TRBV27,-,-,TRBJ2-2
TGTGCCAGCAGTCGAAAGACCGGGACAGGCTCCTACGAGCAGTACTTC,CASSRKTGTGSYEQYF,TRBV27,TRBD1,-,TRBJ2-7
TGTGCCAGCAGCCCGAGCGGGAGGTTGACAGATACGCAGTATTTT,CASSPSGRLTDTQYF,TRBV9,TRBD2,few,TRBJ2-3
TGCAGCGTTGGAACTAGCGGGGCAAGAGAGCAGTACTTC,CSVGTSGAREQYF,TRBV29-1,TRBD2,-,TRBJ2-7
TGCAGTGCTATACATTGGATTTATGGCTACACCTTC,CSAIHWIYGYTF,TRBV20-1,-,many,TRBJ1-2
TGTGCCAGCAGTCAGGGACTAGCAGCAGATACGCAGTATTTT,CASSQGLAADTQYF,TRBV7-9,TRBD2,-,TRBJ2-3
TGTGCCAGCAGCTTATTGGGACAGGGTTCATCTGGGGCCAACGTCCTGACTTTC,CASSLLGQGSSGANVLTF,TRBV5-6,TRBD1,-,TRBJ2-6
TGCAGTGCTTTGGGACAGGCGACCAGTAAGACCCAGTACTTC,CSALGQATSKTQYF,TRBV20-1,TRBD1,-,TRBJ2-5
TGCGCCAGCAGCTTGGTGTTGGGGGACTACCGCACCGTAACCTACGAGCAGTACTTC,CASSLVLGDYRTVTYEQYF,TRBV5-1,TRBD2,-,TRBJ2-7
TGCGCCAGCAGCTTCGGACAGGGGGGGGAAAAACTGTTTTTT,CASSFGQGGEKLFF,TRBV5-1,TRBD1,many,TRBJ1-4
TGTGCCAGCAGTCCTCGACAGGTTGATAATTCACCCCTCCACTTT,CASSPRQVDNSPLHF,TRBV2,-,many,TRBJ1-6
TGTGCCAGCGCCCGCCTCCGGGACAGGCCCGAGACCCAGTACTTC,CASARLRDRPETQYF,TRBV7-9,TRBD1,-,TRBJ2-5
TGCGCCAGCAGCTCCGAGACAGGGGACACTGAAGCTTTCTTT,CASSSETGDTEAFF,TRBV5-1,TRBD1,few,TRBJ1-1
TGTGCCAGCAGTCCATCTCTAGCGGGAGGCAAGTATGAGCAGTTCTTC,CASSPSLAGGKYEQFF,TRBV6-5,TRBD2,few,TRBJ2-1
TGTGCCAGCAGTTACAGGGCTAACACTGAAGCTTTCTTT,CASSYRANTEAFF,TRBV6-5,-,-,TRBJ1-1
TGTGCCAGCAGCTCCGGTACGCTTCACTACGAGCAGTACTTC,CASSSGTLHYEQYF,TRBV28,-,-,TRBJ2-7
TGTGCCAGCTCACCACCGTTGGGGGGCACTGAAGCTTTCTTT,CASSPPLGGTEAFF,TRBV18,-,-,TRBJ1-1
TGTGCCAGCAGCCCTTATGGGACAGGGGGTACCTATAGCAATCAGCCCCAGCATTTT,CASSPYGTGGTYSNQPQHF,TRBV28,TRBD1,few,TRBJ1-5
TGTGCCAGCAGGGCGGCGGCCGAAAACATTCAGTACTTC,CASRAAAENIQYF,TRBV6-1,-,few,TRBJ2-4
TGTGCCAGCAGCTTAGGGAGGAGAGCTAGTCGCCGTTTT,CASSLGRRASRRF,TRBV7-2,-,-,TRBJ2-3
TGTGCCAGCTCACCGGACAGGAAATATGGCTACACCTTC,CASSPDRKYGYTF,TRBV18,TRBD1,-,TRBJ1-2
TGCAGTGCTAGAGGATGGGACAGTTGGTACCAAGAGACCCAGTACTTC,CSARGWDSWYQETQYF,TRBV20-1,TRBD1,few,TRBJ2-5
TGTGCCAGCAGTTACCGGCGAGGGATGGACAATGAGCAGTTCTTC,CASSYRRGMDNEQFF,TRBV6-5,-,few,TRBJ2-1